These T cell receptor beta chains were read from a single sample in a study of blood T cells in healthy people across ages. TCRdb re-called the 5' RACE reads through MiXCR, storing one row per CDR3 protein. This table has 550,000 to 650,000 distinct CDR3 sequences, around 31% appearing once. Specimen: blood. The origin of the receptors is a woman older than 75 in good health. Both conserved end residues are part of each CDR3.

v_call: TRBV29-1; cdr3_aa: CSVEDTAGGTDTQYF
v_call: TRBV12-3/TRBV12-4; cdr3_aa: CASRRGTGKRGTDTQYF
v_call: TRBV5-4; cdr3_aa: CASSLRTGQGFDSPLHF
v_call: TRBV5-1; cdr3_aa: CASGTQGAAGELFF
v_call: TRBV16; cdr3_aa: CASSQRWADEQYF
v_call: TRBV20-1; cdr3_aa: CRVLQGNEQFF
v_call: TRBV5-6; cdr3_aa: CASSWRADRQPQHF
v_call: TRBV24-1; cdr3_aa: CATSDRGDGLHGYTF
v_call: TRBV7-2; cdr3_aa: CASSSRRDSYFYNEQFF
v_call: TRBV2; cdr3_aa: CASSDGRSGANVLTF
v_call: TRBV4-2; cdr3_aa: CASSQERTGFGGELFF
v_call: TRBV7-2; cdr3_aa: CASSGPPRDTEAFF
v_call: TRBV29-1; cdr3_aa: CSVYDQAEAFF
v_call: TRBV18; cdr3_aa: CASSPTGNNQPQHF
v_call: TRBV12-3/TRBV12-4; cdr3_aa: CASSQQGFNEKLFF
v_call: TRBV29-1; cdr3_aa: CSVGRGVDTGELFF
v_call: TRBV7-2; cdr3_aa: CASSKSSLNTEAFF
v_call: TRBV20-1; cdr3_aa: CSANSLAGETQYF
v_call: TRBV19; cdr3_aa: CASAQGQNTEAFF
v_call: TRBV6-1; cdr3_aa: CASSEPQGLEAFF
v_call: TRBV9; cdr3_aa: CASSLRERVRDRSSYEQYF
v_call: TRBV7-2; cdr3_aa: CASSLSGTLQPQHF
v_call: TRBV18; cdr3_aa: CASSPVRGGTETQYF
v_call: TRBV10-3; cdr3_aa: CAIQGAGNTIYF
v_call: TRBV20-1; cdr3_aa: CSASLTSGGQETQYF
v_call: TRBV4-1; cdr3_aa: CASGQGDFGSPYTQYF
v_call: TRBV7-2; cdr3_aa: CASSLDRSNEKLFF
v_call: TRBV9; cdr3_aa: CASSVGQGAREQYF
v_call: TRBV7-9; cdr3_aa: CASSQEGSTYGGANVLTF
v_call: TRBV5-1; cdr3_aa: CASSLIPGVNTGELFF
v_call: TRBV6-2/TRBV6-3; cdr3_aa: CASSYRERGGTDTQYF
v_call: TRBV7-2; cdr3_aa: CASSKDRGYGYTF
v_call: TRBV6-1; cdr3_aa: CASSARNSGANVLTF
v_call: TRBV4-3; cdr3_aa: CASSLGTGPAEAFF
v_call: TRBV30; cdr3_aa: CAWSVGSGGGEQYF
v_call: TRBV28; cdr3_aa: CASRPRYIWADTQYF
v_call: TRBV5-5; cdr3_aa: CASSWAQDEQYF
v_call: TRBV12-3/TRBV12-4; cdr3_aa: CASSSNLGTVSYNEQFF
v_call: TRBV18; cdr3_aa: CASSPAAVALDTGELFF
v_call: TRBV20-1; cdr3_aa: CSAETRDFWADTQYF
v_call: TRBV25-1; cdr3_aa: CASSESPMNTEAFF
v_call: TRBV20-1; cdr3_aa: CSASGTGNEQYF
v_call: TRBV9; cdr3_aa: CASSVEQGREQYF
v_call: TRBV4-1; cdr3_aa: CASSQGWGGRDAQYF
v_call: TRBV7-8; cdr3_aa: CASSVRDGHEQYF
v_call: TRBV28; cdr3_aa: CASSSPGTGLQETQFF
v_call: TRBV7-2; cdr3_aa: CASSLGPGNSPLHF
v_call: TRBV5-1; cdr3_aa: CASGTARNNEQFF
v_call: TRBV11-1; cdr3_aa: CASSLQDSYNEQFF
v_call: TRBV11-2; cdr3_aa: CASSLAQGFNYGYTF
v_call: TRBV12-3/TRBV12-4; cdr3_aa: CASRLDRGHNQPQHF
v_call: TRBV20-1; cdr3_aa: CSVRGLRGYNEQFF
v_call: TRBV20-1; cdr3_aa: CSARGLSGEQFF
v_call: TRBV7-9; cdr3_aa: CASSSEWQNYGYTF
v_call: TRBV9; cdr3_aa: CASSVGLAVKETQYF
v_call: TRBV4-1; cdr3_aa: CASSQQRQGGGYTF
v_call: TRBV18; cdr3_aa: CASSPGQGNQPQHF